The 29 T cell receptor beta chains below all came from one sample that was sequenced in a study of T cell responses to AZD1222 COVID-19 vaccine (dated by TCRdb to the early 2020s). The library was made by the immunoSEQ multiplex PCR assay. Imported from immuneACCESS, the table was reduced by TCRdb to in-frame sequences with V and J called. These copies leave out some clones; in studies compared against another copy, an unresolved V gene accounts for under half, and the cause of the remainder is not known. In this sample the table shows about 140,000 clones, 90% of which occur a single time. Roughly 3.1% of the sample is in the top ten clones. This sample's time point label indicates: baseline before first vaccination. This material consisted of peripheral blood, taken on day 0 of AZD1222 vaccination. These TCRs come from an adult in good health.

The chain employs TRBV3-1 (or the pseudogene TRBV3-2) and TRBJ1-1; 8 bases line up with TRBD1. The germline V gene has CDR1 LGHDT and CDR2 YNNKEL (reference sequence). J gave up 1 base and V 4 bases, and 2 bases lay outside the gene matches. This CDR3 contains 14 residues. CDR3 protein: CASSLGTGNTEAFF. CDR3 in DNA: TGTGCCAGCAGCCTAGGGACAGGGAACACTGAAGCTTTCTTT.

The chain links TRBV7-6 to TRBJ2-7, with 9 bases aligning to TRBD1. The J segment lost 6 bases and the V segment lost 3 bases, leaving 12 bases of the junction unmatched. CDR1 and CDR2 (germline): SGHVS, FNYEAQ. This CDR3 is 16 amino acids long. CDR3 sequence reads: CASSFLPTGGLGEQYF. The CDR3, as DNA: TGTGCCAGCAGCTTTCTCCCGACAGGGGGGCTAGGCGAGCAGTACTTC.

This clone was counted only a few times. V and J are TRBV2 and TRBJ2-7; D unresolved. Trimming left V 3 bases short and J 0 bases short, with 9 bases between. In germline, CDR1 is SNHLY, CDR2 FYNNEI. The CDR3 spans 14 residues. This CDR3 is CASSDLAGSYEQYF. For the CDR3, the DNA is TGTGCCAGCAGTGATCTGGCAGGCTCCTACGAGCAGTACTTC.

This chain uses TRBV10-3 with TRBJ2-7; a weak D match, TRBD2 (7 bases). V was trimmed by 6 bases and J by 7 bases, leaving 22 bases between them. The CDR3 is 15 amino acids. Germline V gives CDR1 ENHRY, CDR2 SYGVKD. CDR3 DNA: TGTGCCATCAGCCGCGAGGGGGGACTACGTTGGGAGCAGTACTTC. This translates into CAISREGGLRWEQYF.

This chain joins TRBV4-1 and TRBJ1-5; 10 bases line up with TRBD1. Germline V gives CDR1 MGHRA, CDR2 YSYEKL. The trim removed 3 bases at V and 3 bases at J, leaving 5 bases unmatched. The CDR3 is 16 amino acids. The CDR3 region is CASSQGTGAPNQPQHF. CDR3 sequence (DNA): TGCGCCAGCAGCCAGGGGACAGGGGCTCCCAATCAGCCCCAGCATTTT.

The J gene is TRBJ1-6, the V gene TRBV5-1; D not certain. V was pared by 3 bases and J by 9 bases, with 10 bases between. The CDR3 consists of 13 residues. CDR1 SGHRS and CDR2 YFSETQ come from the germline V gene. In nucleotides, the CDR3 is TGCGCCAGCAGCTCCCACTCCGGTTCACCCCTCCACTTT. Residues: CASSSHSGSPLHF.

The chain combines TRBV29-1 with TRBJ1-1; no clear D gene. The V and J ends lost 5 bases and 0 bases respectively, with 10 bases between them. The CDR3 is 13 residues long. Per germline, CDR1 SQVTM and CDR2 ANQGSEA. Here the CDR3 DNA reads TGCAGCGTTTCATCAGGCCTGAACACTGAAGCTTTCTTT. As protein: CSVSSGLNTEAFF.

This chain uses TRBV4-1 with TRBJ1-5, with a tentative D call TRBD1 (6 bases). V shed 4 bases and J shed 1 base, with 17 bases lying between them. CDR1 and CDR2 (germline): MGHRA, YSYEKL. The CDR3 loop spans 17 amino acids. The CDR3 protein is CASSPDRSGRSNQPQHF. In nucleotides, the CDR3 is TGCGCCAGCAGCCCCGACAGGTCCGGGAGAAGCAATCAGCCCCAGCATTTT.

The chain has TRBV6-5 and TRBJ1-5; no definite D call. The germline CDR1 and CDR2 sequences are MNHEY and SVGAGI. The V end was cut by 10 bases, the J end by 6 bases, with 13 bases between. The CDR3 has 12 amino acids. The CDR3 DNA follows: TGTGCCACCATGTCCCAAAGTCAGCCCCAGCATTTT. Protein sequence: CATMSQSQPQHF.

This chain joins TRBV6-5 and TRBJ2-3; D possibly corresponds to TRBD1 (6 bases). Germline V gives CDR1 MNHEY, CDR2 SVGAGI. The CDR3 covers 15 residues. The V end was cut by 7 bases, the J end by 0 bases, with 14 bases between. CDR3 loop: CASKLDRPSTDTQYF. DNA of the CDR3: TGTGCCAGCAAACTTGACAGGCCTAGCACAGATACGCAGTATTTT.

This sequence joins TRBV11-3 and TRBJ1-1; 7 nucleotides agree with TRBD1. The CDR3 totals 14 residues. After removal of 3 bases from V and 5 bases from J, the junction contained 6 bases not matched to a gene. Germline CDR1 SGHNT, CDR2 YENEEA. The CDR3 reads CASSFKGAGTEAFF. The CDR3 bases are TGTGCCAGCAGCTTTAAGGGGGCCGGAACTGAAGCTTTCTTT.

The CDR3 bases are TGTGCCAGCAGCCTGTACTCCGAAGAAGGTGGCTACACCTTC. Amino acid sequence: CASSLYSEEGGYTF. The chain links TRBV5-5 to TRBJ1-2; the D is unclear. This CDR3 has 14 amino acids. Trimming cost V 4 bases and J 7 bases, with 17 bases left between them. CDR1 and CDR2 (germline): SGHKS, YYEKEE (reference sequence).

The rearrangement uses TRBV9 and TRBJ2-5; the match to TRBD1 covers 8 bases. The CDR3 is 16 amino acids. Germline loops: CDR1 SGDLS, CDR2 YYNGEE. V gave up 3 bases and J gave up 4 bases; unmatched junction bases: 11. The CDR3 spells CASSAREQGVGETQYF. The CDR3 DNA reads TGTGCCAGCAGCGCACGCGAACAGGGGGTCGGAGAGACCCAGTACTTC.

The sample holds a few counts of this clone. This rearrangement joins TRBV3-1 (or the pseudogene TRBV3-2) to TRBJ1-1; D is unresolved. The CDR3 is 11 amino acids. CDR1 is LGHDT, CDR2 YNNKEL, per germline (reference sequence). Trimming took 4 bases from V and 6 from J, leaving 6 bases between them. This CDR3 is CASSLKAEAFF. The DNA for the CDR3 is TGTGCCAGCAGCCTCAAAGCTGAAGCTTTCTTT.

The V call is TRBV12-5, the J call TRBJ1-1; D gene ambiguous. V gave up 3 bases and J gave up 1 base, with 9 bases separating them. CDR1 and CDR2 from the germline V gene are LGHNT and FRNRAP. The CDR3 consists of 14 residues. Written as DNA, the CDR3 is TGTGCTAGTGGTTTTATTCTAAGGAACACTGAAGCTTTCTTT. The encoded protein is CASGFILRNTEAFF.

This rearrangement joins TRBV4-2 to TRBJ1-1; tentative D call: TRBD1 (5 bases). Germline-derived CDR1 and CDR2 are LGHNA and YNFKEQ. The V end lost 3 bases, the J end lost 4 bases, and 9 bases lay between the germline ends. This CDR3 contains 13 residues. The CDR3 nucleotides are TGTGCCAGCAGCCAGTCAGGGTCCACTGAAGCTTTCTTT. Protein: CASSQSGSTEAFF.

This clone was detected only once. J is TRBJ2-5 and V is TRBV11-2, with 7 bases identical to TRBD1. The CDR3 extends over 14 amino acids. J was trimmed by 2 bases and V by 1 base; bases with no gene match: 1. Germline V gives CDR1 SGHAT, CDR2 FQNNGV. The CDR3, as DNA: TGTGCCAGCAGCTTAGTGGGACAGCAAGAGACCCAGTACTTC. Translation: CASSLVGQQETQYF.

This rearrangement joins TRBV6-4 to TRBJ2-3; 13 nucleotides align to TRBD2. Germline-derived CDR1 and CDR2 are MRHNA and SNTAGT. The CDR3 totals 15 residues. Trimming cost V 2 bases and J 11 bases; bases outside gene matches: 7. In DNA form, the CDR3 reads TGTGCCAGCAGTGACGGGACTAGCGGGGAACAAATGCAGTATTTT. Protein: CASSDGTSGEQMQYF.

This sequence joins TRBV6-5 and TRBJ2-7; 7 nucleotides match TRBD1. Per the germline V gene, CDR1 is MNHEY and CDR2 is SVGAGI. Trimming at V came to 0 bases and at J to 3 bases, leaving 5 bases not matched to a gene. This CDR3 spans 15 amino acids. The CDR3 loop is CASSYSGQRSYEQYF. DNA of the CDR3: TGTGCCAGCAGTTACTCGGGACAGAGAAGCTACGAGCAGTACTTC.

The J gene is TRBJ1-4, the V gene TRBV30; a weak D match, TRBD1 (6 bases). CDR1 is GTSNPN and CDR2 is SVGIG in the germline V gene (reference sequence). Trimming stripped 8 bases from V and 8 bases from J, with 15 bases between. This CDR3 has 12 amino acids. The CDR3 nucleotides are TGTGCCCTGAACGGGGGCCGGGAAAAACTGTTTTTT. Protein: CALNGGREKLFF. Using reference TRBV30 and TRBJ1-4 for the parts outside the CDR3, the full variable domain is SQTIHQWPATLVQPVGSPLSLECTVEGTSNPNLYWYRQAAGRGLQLLFYSVGIGQISSEVPQNLSASRPQDRQFILSSKKLLLSDSGFYLCALNGGREKLFFGSGTQLSVL.

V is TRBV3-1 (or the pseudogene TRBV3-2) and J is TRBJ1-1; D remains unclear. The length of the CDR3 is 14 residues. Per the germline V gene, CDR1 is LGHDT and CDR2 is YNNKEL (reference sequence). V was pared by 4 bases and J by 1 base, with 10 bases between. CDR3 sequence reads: CASSLRGTNTEAFF. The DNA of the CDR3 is TGTGCCAGCAGCCTTCGAGGAACGAACACTGAAGCTTTCTTT.

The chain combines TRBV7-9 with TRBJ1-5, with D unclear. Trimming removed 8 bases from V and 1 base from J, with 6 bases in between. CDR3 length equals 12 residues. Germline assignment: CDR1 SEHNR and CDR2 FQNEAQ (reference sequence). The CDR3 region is CASSRSNQPQHF. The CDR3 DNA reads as TGTGCCAGCTCCCGGAGCAATCAGCCCCAGCATTTT.

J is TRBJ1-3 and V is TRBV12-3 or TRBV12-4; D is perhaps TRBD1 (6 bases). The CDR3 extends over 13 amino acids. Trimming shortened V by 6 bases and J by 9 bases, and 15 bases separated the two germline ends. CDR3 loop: CASSPTGFGTIYF. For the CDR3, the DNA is TGTGCCAGCAGCCCAACAGGGTTTGGCACCATATATTTT.

The CDR3 DNA reads TGCGCCAGCAGCCGGGACAGCCTGGGCGAGCAGTACTTC. Amino acids: CASSRDSLGEQYF. The chain uses TRBV5-1 and TRBJ2-7, with 7 bases lining up with TRBD1. V shed 4 bases, J shed 6 bases, and the junction held 7 bases outside the gene matches. The CDR3 sequence is 13 residues long. Per the germline V gene, CDR1 is SGHRS and CDR2 is YFSETQ. The whole variable domain, filled in from reference TRBV5-1 and TRBJ2-7, reads KAGVTQTPRYLIKTRGQQVTLSCSPISGHRSVSWYQQTPGQGLQFLFEYFSETQRNKGNFPGRFSGRQFSNSRSEMNVSTLELGDSALYLCASSRDSLGEQYFGPGTRLTVT.

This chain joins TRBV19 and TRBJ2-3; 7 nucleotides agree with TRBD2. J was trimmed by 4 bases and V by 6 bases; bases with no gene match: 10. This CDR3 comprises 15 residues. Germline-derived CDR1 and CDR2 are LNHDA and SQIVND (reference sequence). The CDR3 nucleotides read TGTGCCAGTAGCCCCACTAGCGCGATCGCAGATACGCAGTATTTT. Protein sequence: CASSPTSAIADTQYF.

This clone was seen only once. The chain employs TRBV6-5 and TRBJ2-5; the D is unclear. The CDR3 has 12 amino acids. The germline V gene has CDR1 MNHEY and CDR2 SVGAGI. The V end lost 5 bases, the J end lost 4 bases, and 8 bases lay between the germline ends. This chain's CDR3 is CASSPVAETQYF. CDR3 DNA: TGTGCCAGCAGTCCCGTCGCAGAGACCCAGTACTTC.

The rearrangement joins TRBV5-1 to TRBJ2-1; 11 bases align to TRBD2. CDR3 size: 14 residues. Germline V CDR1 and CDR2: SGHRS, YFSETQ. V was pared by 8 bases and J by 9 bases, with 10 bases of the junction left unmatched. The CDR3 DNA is TGCGCCAGTCAACCTCTAGCGGGAGGTGGTGAGCAGTTCTTC. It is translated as CASQPLAGGGEQFF.

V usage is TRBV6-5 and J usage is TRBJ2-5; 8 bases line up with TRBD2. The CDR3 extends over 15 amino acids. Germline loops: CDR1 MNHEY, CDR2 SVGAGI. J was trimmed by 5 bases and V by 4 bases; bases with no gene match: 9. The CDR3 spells CASSFHRGGIETQYF. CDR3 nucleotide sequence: TGTGCCAGCAGTTTCCACCGGGGGGGGATTGAGACCCAGTACTTC.

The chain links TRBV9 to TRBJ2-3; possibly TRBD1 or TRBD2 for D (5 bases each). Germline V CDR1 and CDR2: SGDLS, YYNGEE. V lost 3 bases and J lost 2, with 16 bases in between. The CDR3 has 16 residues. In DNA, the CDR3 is TGTGCCAGCAGCGCCGGGGTAGAGGACAACACAGATACGCAGTATTTT. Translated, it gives CASSAGVEDNTDTQYF.